This T cell receptor (beta chain) was captured in a study of cytomegalovirus exposure and HLA in healthy donors. Study context: Some 90 million unique TCRs from HLA-typed donors were held in an early data release.

Details on this clone: Its cognate antigen is unknown.

Deletions cut 5 bases from V and 5 bases from J, with 15 bases between. CDR3 length: 14 amino acids. Looked up from germline, CDR1 is MDHEN and CDR2 is SYDVKM. General study points: Despite most TCR sequences being rare, some public TCRs occurred in many donors. Most of the TCR beta V segments (in an earlier analysis) were productive either about 87% or about 30% of the time.

Vbeta (60) and Jbeta (13) primers were used in the PCR. This table comes from immunoSEQ multiplex PCR, and its TCRdb copy is limited to in-frame clones, with some not included. The data show around 190,000 clones, about 80% seen once. The clonotype originates from a woman aged 25 to 39 in good health and CMV-seronegative. The rearrangement links TRBV28 to TRBJ2-5; no clear D. Sequenced input: PBMCs. Here the CDR3 DNA reads TGTGCCAGCAGTCCACCTGGAGCGTGGGAGACCCAGTACTTC. Amino acid sequence: CASSPPGAWETQYF.